Presented here are 29 T cell receptor beta chains from one specimen sequenced in a study of blood T cell repertoires in COVID-19. Repertoires were generated with immunoSEQ multiplex PCR, while TCRdb's copy carries only in-frame clones and drops some. Among about 120,000 clones listed, more than 70% were seen once. Sequencing was performed on peripheral blood. Receptor source: a man in his sixties with acute or convalescent COVID-19.

The genes are TRBV28 and TRBJ1-2, with D maybe TRBD1 (6 bases). V was cut by 7 bases and J by 8 bases, with 14 bases left in between. CDR3 length: 12 residues. Per germline, CDR1 MDHEN and CDR2 SYDVKM. The CDR3 DNA reads as TGTGCCAGCACCAAACAGGGCCACGGCTACACCTTC. Protein sequence: CASTKQGHGYTF.

The CDR3 loop reads CASSVTRDKNTEAFF. The CDR3, as DNA: TGTGCCAGCAGTGTCACCCGGGACAAGAACACTGAAGCTTTCTTT. The chain carries TRBV2 and TRBJ1-1, with a weak D call TRBD1 (6 bases). Trimming removed 4 bases at V and 1 base at J, with 13 bases between. Germline V lookup: CDR1 SNHLY, CDR2 FYNNEI. There are 15 residues in the CDR3.

This sequence joins TRBV11-2 and TRBJ2-7, with 8 positions matching TRBD1. V shed 1 base and J 2 bases; nucleotides not matched to a gene: 16. The CDR3 totals 19 residues. CDR1 and CDR2 from the germline V gene are SGHAT and FQNNGV. CDR3 protein: CASSLGGQARASRPYEQYF. CDR3 nucleotide sequence: TGTGCCAGCAGCTTAGGGGGACAGGCCCGCGCAAGCCGACCCTACGAGCAGTACTTC. Based on the CDR3 plus reference TRBV11-2 and TRBJ2-7, the full variable domain is EAGVAQSPRYKIIEKRQSVAFWCNPISGHATLYWYQQILGQGPKLLIQFQNNGVVDDSQLPKDRFSAERLKGVDSTLKIQPAKLEDSAVYLCASSLGGQARASRPYEQYFGPGTRLTVT.

The V and J genes are TRBV4-2 and TRBJ2-5; D possibly corresponds to TRBD2 (5 bases). With 2 bases removed from V and 4 bases from J, the gap between germline ends came to 14 bases. The CDR3 sequence is 15 residues long. Germline CDR1 LGHNA, CDR2 YNFKEQ. DNA of the CDR3: TGTGCCAGCAGCCAAACTAGTTTTGGGATAGAGACCCAGTACTTC. Its translation is CASSQTSFGIETQYF.

This clone was seen a single time. V is TRBV9 and J is TRBJ2-3; D possibly corresponds to TRBD2 (6 bases). This CDR3 is built from 16 residues. The ends were cut back, 3 bases at V and 1 base at J, with 15 bases in the middle. Germline CDR1 is SGDLS and CDR2 is YYNGEE. Written as DNA, the CDR3 is TGTGCCAGCAGCGATAGCCCTGGAGGGGGCACAGATACGCAGTATTTT. It codes for CASSDSPGGGTDTQYF.

This clone was counted a single time. The chain employs TRBV6-2 or TRBV6-3 and TRBJ2-4; 13 bases are shared with TRBD2. Germline trimming cut 5 bases from V and 6 bases from J; bases unmatched to any gene: 10. CDR3 size: 17 residues. The germline gives CDR1 MNHEY, CDR2 SVGEGT. The CDR3 region is CASSASTGLAGRNIQYF. CDR3 bases: TGTGCCAGCAGTGCCTCCACGGGACTAGCGGGAAGAAACATTCAGTACTTC.

V is TRBV5-3 and J is TRBJ2-4, with D perhaps matching TRBD1 (6 bases). TRBV5-3 is marked as an open reading frame, function uncertain. V was clipped by 3 bases and J by 3 bases, with 22 bases between them. The CDR3 length is 18 residues. The CDR3 DNA is TGTGCCAGAAGCTGCCGGCGGGTAGGGGGAGAGGTCAAAAACATTCAGTACTTC. This sequence encodes CARSCRRVGGEVKNIQYF.

Concerning this clone: The DNA is left out, because the CDR3 cannot be placed on it with certainty; the CDR3 is given as TCRdb lists it. The genes are TRBV11-2 and TRBJ2-7; the table names TRBD1, a call not compared with the DNA. The CDR3 numbers 13 amino acids, ends counted. Germline V lookup: CDR1 SGHAT, CDR2 FQNNGV. The CDR3 reads CASSREFGTGSYF.

This chain connects TRBV13 to TRBJ2-1; 8 bases line up with TRBD1. CDR1 and CDR2 from the germline V gene are PRHDT and FYEKMQ (reference sequence). The CDR3 spans 15 residues. Germline trimming cut 0 bases from V and 4 bases from J; bases unmatched to any gene: 2. CDR3 bases: TGTGCCAGCAGCTTAGGTGGGACAGGTTACAATGAGCAGTTCTTC. It yields the protein CASSLGGTGYNEQFF.

This chain uses TRBV24-1 with TRBJ2-2, with 11 bases identical to TRBD2. There are 17 residues in the CDR3. Germline trimming cut 5 bases from V and 4 bases from J; bases unmatched to any gene: 8. The V gene's germline CDR1 is KGHDR and CDR2 SFDVKD. The CDR3 region has the DNA TGTGCCACCAGTGCCACTGGACTAGCGGGCTTCACCGGGGAGCTGTTTTTT. Translated, it gives CATSATGLAGFTGELFF.

This chain links TRBV7-9 with TRBJ2-2; 7 bases are shared with TRBD2. The germline CDR1 and CDR2 sequences are SEHNR and FQNEAQ (reference sequence). The CDR3 totals 15 residues. V dropped 3 bases and J dropped 7; count of bases not matched to a gene: 8. This CDR3 is CASSFRRERIGELFF. For the CDR3, the DNA is TGTGCCAGCAGCTTTCGGCGGGAGAGGATCGGGGAGCTGTTTTTT.

The J gene is TRBJ1-1, the V gene TRBV6-6, with unresolved D. The CDR3 has 14 amino acids. The ends were cut back, 2 bases at V and 4 bases at J, with 11 bases in the middle. Germline values: CDR1 MNHNY, CDR2 SVGAGI (reference sequence). CDR3 sequence reads: CASSYEGLGTEAFF. CDR3 DNA sequence: TGTGCCAGCAGTTACGAGGGTTTAGGCACTGAAGCTTTCTTT.

A single count supports this clone. V and J are TRBV3-1 (or the pseudogene TRBV3-2) and TRBJ1-1, with 7 bases matching TRBD1. Unmatched junction bases numbered 2, after V lost 3 bases and J lost 4 bases. The V gene's germline CDR1 is LGHDT and CDR2 YNNKEL (reference sequence). The CDR3 has 13 amino acids. The CDR3, as DNA: TGTGCCAGCAGCCATGACAGGGTCACTGAAGCTTTCTTT. As protein: CASSHDRVTEAFF.

The chain is built from TRBV28 and TRBJ1-1; no firm D call. Germline V gene data show CDR1 as MDHEN and CDR2 as SYDVKM. V was clipped by 4 bases and J by 4 bases, with 4 bases between them. The CDR3 consists of 11 residues. The CDR3, as DNA: TGTGCCAGCAGTTCCGGCACTGAAGCTTTCTTT. Translated, it gives CASSSGTEAFF.

V usage is TRBV27 and J usage is TRBJ2-7, with D perhaps TRBD1 (5 bases). The CDR3 sequence is 12 residues long. The V end was cut by 8 bases, the J end by 5 bases, with 13 bases between. CDR1 is MNHEY, CDR2 SMNVEV, per germline (reference sequence). CDR3: CASGAGNNEQYF. The CDR3 DNA sequence: TGTGCCAGCGGGGCAGGGAACAACGAGCAGTACTTC.

The V call is TRBV5-4, the J call TRBJ2-3; D might be TRBD2 (5 bases). The CDR3 runs 17 residues. Trimming pared 5 bases from V and 0 bases from J, leaving 19 bases between. Germline CDR1 reads SGHNT; CDR2 reads YYREEE (reference sequence). CDR3 amino acids: CASRLGVQLASTDTQYF. CDR3 coding DNA: TGTGCCAGCAGGCTTGGAGTTCAGTTAGCGAGCACAGATACGCAGTATTTT.

This chain links TRBV6-2 or TRBV6-3 with TRBJ2-5, with unresolved D. Looked up from germline, CDR1 is MNHEY and CDR2 is SVGEGT. CDR3 length equals 15 residues. The V and J ends lost 0 bases and 2 bases respectively, with 10 bases between them. The CDR3 DNA reads as TGTGCCAGCAGTTACTCCAACTCGTATCAAGAGACCCAGTACTTC. It is translated as CASSYSNSYQETQYF.

DNA for the CDR3: TGTGCCAGCGGGACTAGCGACCAAGAGACCCAGTACTTC. Encoded protein: CASGTSDQETQYF. The chain combines TRBV6-6 with TRBJ2-5, with 10 bases fitting TRBD2. The germline CDR1 and CDR2 sequences are MNHNY and SVGAGI (reference sequence). The CDR3 covers 13 residues. Trimming removed 8 bases from V and 0 bases from J; junction bases left unmatched: 0.

The chain uses TRBV6-1 and TRBJ2-5; a possible D gene is TRBD2 (5 bases). The CDR3 is 12 amino acids. V was pared by 2 bases and J by 5 bases, with 6 bases between. The V gene's germline CDR1 is MNHNS and CDR2 SASEGT. CDR3: CASSEKRETQYF. DNA of the CDR3: TGTGCCAGCAGTGAAAAGCGGGAGACCCAGTACTTC.

This clone was counted between two and nine times. The V call is TRBV2, the J call TRBJ2-7; 7 bases map to TRBD2. Germline CDR1 and CDR2: SNHLY and FYNNEI. The CDR3 is made up of 15 amino acids. J gave up 7 bases and V 2 bases, and 11 bases lay outside the gene matches. CDR3 loop: CASSETGAGVWEQYF. Written as DNA, the CDR3 is TGTGCCAGCAGTGAAACTGGGGCGGGAGTTTGGGAGCAGTACTTC.

The chain joins TRBV19 to TRBJ2-1; 10 bases are shared with TRBD1. Germline CDR1 reads LNHDA; CDR2 reads SQIVND (reference sequence). V gave up 7 bases and J gave up 7 bases; unmatched junction bases: 7. This CDR3 region has 14 residues. The CDR3 DNA sequence: TGTGCCAGTATAAAGGGACAGGGGATAAATGAGCAGTTCTTC. Its protein is CASIKGQGINEQFF. Filled out from reference TRBV19 and TRBJ2-1, the complete variable domain reads DGGITQSPKYLFRKEGQNVTLSCEQNLNHDAMYWYRQDPGQGLRLIYYSQIVNDFQKGDIAEGYSVSREKKESFPLTVTSAQKNPTAFYLCASIKGQGINEQFFGPGTRLTVL.

The chain links TRBV5-8 to TRBJ2-1; the match to TRBD2 covers 12 bases. Germline V gene lookup returns CDR1 SGHTS and CDR2 YDEGEE. V was pared by 0 bases and J by 9 bases, with 4 bases of the junction left unmatched. The CDR3 has 15 amino acids. CDR3 DNA: TGTGCCAGCAGCTTGGGACTAGCGGGAGCAGCTGAGCAGTTCTTC. This encodes CASSLGLAGAAEQFF.

This clone showed up just once. The gene calls are TRBV6-5 and TRBJ1-2; no firm D call. This CDR3 is built from 13 residues. V dropped 6 bases and J dropped 3 bases, with 11 bases sitting between them. CDR1 MNHEY and CDR2 SVGAGI come from the germline V gene. CDR3 region: CASSLVPDYGYTF. CDR3 bases: TGTGCCAGCAGCCTCGTCCCGGACTATGGCTACACCTTC.

This rearrangement joins TRBV10-3 to TRBJ2-1; possible D gene TRBD2, 6 bases. V lost 8 bases and J 8 bases, leaving 19 bases between the germline ends. Germline loops: CDR1 ENHRY, CDR2 SYGVKD. This CDR3 has 14 amino acids. The CDR3 nucleotides are TGTGCCATCCGGTTCGGCGGAGGGGTTGATGAGCAGTTCTTC. Translation: CAIRFGGGVDEQFF.

The chain joins TRBV2 to TRBJ1-2; D is possibly TRBD1 (6 bases). Germline CDR1 and CDR2: SNHLY and FYNNEI. V lost 0 bases and J 4 bases, leaving 12 bases between the germline ends. The CDR3 is made up of 15 amino acids. This CDR3 is CASSEADWTAYGYTF. CDR3 nucleotide sequence: TGTGCCAGCAGTGAAGCGGACTGGACAGCCTATGGCTACACCTTC.

The chain recombines TRBV9 with TRBJ2-3; TRBD2 aligns across 8 bases. Germline V lookup: CDR1 SGDLS, CDR2 YYNGEE. The length of the CDR3 is 15 residues. The V and J ends lost 3 bases and 6 bases, in that order; junction bases with no gene match: 9. CDR3 residues: CASSDEAGDEDTQYF. CDR3 bases: TGTGCCAGCAGCGATGAAGCGGGAGATGAGGATACGCAGTATTTT.

A note on this clone: This CDR3 is also generated by other DNA sequences in the sample. J is TRBJ1-1 and V is TRBV30, with 8 bases fitting TRBD1. The CDR3 is 13 residues long. V was pared by 3 bases and J by 1 base, with 1 base of the junction left unmatched. Germline-derived CDR1 and CDR2 are GTSNPN and SVGIG (reference sequence). CDR3 region: CAWSGQGNTEAFF. CDR3 nucleotides: TGTGCCTGGAGCGGACAGGGGAACACTGAAGCTTTCTTT.

The genes are TRBV7-2 and TRBJ2-7, with D perhaps matching TRBD1 (5 bases). V was trimmed by 5 bases and J by 0 bases, leaving 11 bases between them. The CDR3 covers 14 residues. Germline CDR1 reads SGHTA; CDR2 reads FQGNSA. This CDR3 reads CASSAGYHSYEQYF. The CDR3 bases are TGTGCCAGCAGCGCAGGGTACCACTCCTACGAGCAGTACTTC.

The chain employs TRBV3-1 (or the pseudogene TRBV3-2) and TRBJ2-3, with 9 bases matching TRBD2. Germline-derived CDR1 and CDR2 are LGHDT and YNNKEL (reference sequence). This CDR3 is 17 amino acids long. V lost 2 bases and J lost 1; bases outside the gene matches: 7. CDR3 coding DNA: TGTGCCAGCAGCCAACCTCCGACTAGCGGACGCACAGATACGCAGTATTTT. It codes for CASSQPPTSGRTDTQYF.